The entry below describes one T cell receptor (beta chain). What it recognizes is unknown. This entry belongs to a study of cytomegalovirus exposure and HLA in healthy donors. The PCR used 60 Vbeta and 13 Jbeta primers. In the original processing: Among the unique TCR beta chains that a later analysis counted, about 81 million in all, roughly 11 million were shared. Sequencing used immunoSEQ multiplex PCR; TCRdb keeps in-frame clones, though not all of them. Clone size and V and J calls were adopted from that table, with D and trimming inferred from the DNA. The sample includes fewer than 130,000 clones, just under 75% of them seen just once. Findings and caveats of the study: There were about 160 TCR beta chains listed as cytomegalovirus-associated.

The V and J ends lost 0 bases and 1 base respectively, with 7 bases between them. The germline CDR1 and CDR2 sequences are SGHRS and YFSETQ. This CDR3 comprises 14 residues. The genes are TRBV5-1 and TRBJ1-1; a possible D gene is TRBD1 (5 bases). Sequencing was carried out using PBMCs. The clonotype was recovered from a man aged 45-65 years in good health and CMV-seropositive. CDR3 coding DNA: TGCGCCAGCAGCTTGGACAGGCCGAACACTGAAGCTTTCTTT. This encodes CASSLDRPNTEAFF.